These 31 T cell receptor beta chains were all obtained from the same sample, sequenced in a study of metastatic and nonmetastatic thyroid tumors. All patients reached thyroid surgery having received no treatment beforehand. With MiXCR, TCRdb reprocessed the PCR reads. This table has roughly 25,000 clones, approximately 13% appearing once. Sequences were obtained from blood. The origin of the receptors is a female donor with papillary thyroid cancer or a benign thyroid nodule (not recorded which). Some clones in this sample may be carry-over from other donors' samples.

In its sample, this clone was seen many times. The CDR3 protein is CASSTHRQNTEAFF. The CDR3 DNA reads TGTGCCAGCAGTACTCACAGGCAGAACACTGAAGCTTTCTTT. The V call is TRBV25-1, the J call TRBJ1-1, with a tentative D call TRBD1 (5 bases). CDR1 MGHDK and CDR2 SYGVNS come from the germline V gene. The CDR3 runs to 14 residues. V lost 5 bases, J lost 1 base, and 11 bases lay in between.

To note about this clone: A read error may produce the germline difference seen at one junction end. The V and J genes are TRBV6-1 and TRBJ1-2; D gene unclear. Germline values: CDR1 MNHNS, CDR2 SASEGT. This CDR3 comprises 11 residues. The CDR3 nucleotides are TGCGCCAGCAGTGACTGTGTAGGCTACACCTTC. Amino acids: CASSDCVGYTF.

This clone was counted at least ten times. The chain recombines TRBV4-2 with TRBJ2-1; 11 bases agree with TRBD2. Germline CDR1 is LGHNA and CDR2 is YNFKEQ. This CDR3 comprises 17 residues. J lost 10 bases, V lost 1 base, and 12 bases had no gene match. CDR3: CASSQGEEGTSGIEQFF. CDR3 bases: TGTGCCAGCAGCCAAGGAGAAGAAGGGACTAGCGGTATAGAGCAGTTCTTC.

By share, this clone ranks as medium-sized. The V and J genes are TRBV6-2 or TRBV6-3 and TRBJ1-2, with 10 positions matching TRBD1. The CDR3 extends over 13 amino acids. Germline V gives CDR1 MNHEY, CDR2 SVGEGT. Losses at the gene ends were 7 bases for V and 8 bases for J; bases not matched to a gene: 7. The CDR3 region has the DNA TGTGCCAGCAAGGCCGGGACAGGGGACGGCTACACCTTC. Its translation: CASKAGTGDGYTF.

This clone was seen repeatedly, ten times or more. This sequence joins TRBV3-1 and TRBJ2-2; 14 nucleotides agree with TRBD2. CDR1 and CDR2 from the germline V gene are LGHDT and YNNKEL (reference sequence). The trim removed 5 bases at V and 8 bases at J, leaving 10 bases unmatched. The CDR3 loop spans 17 amino acids. The DNA of the CDR3 is TGTGCCAGCAGCTCGTATGGGACTAGCGGGGGACGGGGGGAGCTGTTTTTT. Its translation is CASSSYGTSGGRGELFF. Together with reference TRBV3-1 and TRBJ2-2, the CDR3 gives the full variable domain: DTAVSQTPKYLVTQMGNDKSIKCEQNLGHDTMYWYKQDSKKFLKIMFSYNNKELIINETVPNRFSPKSPDKAHLNLHINSLELGDSAVYFCASSSYGTSGGRGELFFGEGSRLTVL.

This clone has ten or more counts. This sample also contains other DNA sequences that code for the same CDR3. Here the CDR3 DNA reads TGTGCCAGCAGTTACTCGGCAGGTGCCTTCAATCAGCCCCAGCATTTT. Translating it yields CASSYSAGAFNQPQHF. The rearrangement uses TRBV6-2 or TRBV6-3 and TRBJ1-5; D uncertain. This CDR3 contains 16 residues. Germline V gene sequence: CDR1 MNHEY, CDR2 SVGEGT. With 0 bases removed from V and 3 bases from J, the gap between germline ends came to 12 bases.

The rearrangement uses TRBV4-1 and TRBJ1-2; D is undetermined. Trimming left V 3 bases short and J 5 bases short, with 4 bases between. This CDR3 has 11 amino acids. Germline V gene data show CDR1 as MGHRA and CDR2 as YSYEKL. The CDR3 loop reads CASSQIYGYTF. Written as DNA, the CDR3 is TGCGCCAGCAGCCAGATTTATGGCTACACCTTC.

This clone was counted at least ten times. The chain combines TRBV7-9 with TRBJ2-7, with D possibly being TRBD2 (6 bases). Trimming left V 7 bases short and J 6 bases short, with 10 bases between. Germline values: CDR1 SEHNR, CDR2 FQNEAQ (reference sequence). The CDR3 loop spans 11 amino acids. CDR3 protein: CASTVGGEQYF. CDR3 sequence (DNA): TGTGCCAGCACCGTGGGGGGCGAGCAGTACTTC.

V is TRBV7-2 and J is TRBJ2-4; D unclear. Germline CDR1 SGHTA, CDR2 FQGNSA. The CDR3 runs 13 residues. V was pared by 5 bases and J by 0 bases, with 5 bases between. The CDR3 DNA follows: TGTGCCAGCAGCCTCCTAGCCAAAAACATTCAGTACTTC. Protein sequence: CASSLLAKNIQYF. The full variable domain, in which reference TRBV7-2 and TRBJ2-4 provide the parts outside the CDR3, is GAGVSQSPSNKVTEKGKDVELRCDPISGHTALYWYRQSLGQGLEFLIYFQGNSAPDKSGLPSDRFSAERTGGSVSTLTIQRTQQEDSAVYLCASSLLAKNIQYFGAGTRLSVL.

The sample holds many counts of this clone. The chain recombines TRBV12-3 or TRBV12-4 with TRBJ2-2; D is unclear. The CDR3 has 15 residues. Trimming took 5 bases from V and 5 from J, leaving 15 bases between them. CDR3 DNA: TGTGCCAGCAGTCGGTCCTGGCGAAAGACCGGGGAGCTGTTTTTT. Translating it yields CASSRSWRKTGELFF.

Many counts were recorded for this clone. The V gene is TRBV7-9, the J gene TRBJ1-2; no firm D call. This CDR3 comprises 12 residues. Germline-derived CDR1 and CDR2 are SEHNR and FQNEAQ (reference sequence). Deletions cut 3 bases from V and 9 bases from J, with 11 bases between. CDR3 nucleotides: TGTGCCAGCAGCTTGGGTCTCGGTCGCTACACCTTC. Translated: CASSLGLGRYTF.

The sample holds many counts of this clone. The chain joins TRBV4-1 to TRBJ2-7, with TRBD2 as a possible D gene (6 bases). Germline assignment: CDR1 MGHRA and CDR2 YSYEKL. Between the trimmed V and J ends, which lost 1 base and 2 bases, there was a span of 12 bases. The CDR3 is made up of 15 amino acids. CDR3 DNA sequence: TGCGCCAGCAGCCAAGTCTGGGACTCGGCCTACGAGCAGTACTTC. Translated, it gives CASSQVWDSAYEQYF.

The table lists this clone with many counts. The gene calls are TRBV6-1 and TRBJ2-7, with 7 bases aligning to TRBD2. There are 10 residues in the CDR3. Germline V lookup: CDR1 MNHNS, CDR2 SASEGT. Losses at the gene ends were 11 bases for V and 7 bases for J; bases not matched to a gene: 5. CDR3 sequence: CAPPAGEQYF. The CDR3 DNA reads TGTGCCCCCCCAGCGGGGGAGCAGTACTTC.

This clone was observed at least ten times. CDR3 sequence reads: CASRSGSSTDTQYF. CDR3 coding DNA: TGTGCCAGCAGGAGCGGGAGCAGCACAGATACGCAGTATTTT. This chain connects TRBV2 to TRBJ2-3; TRBD2 agrees at 8 bases. V lost 6 bases to trimming and J lost 0 bases; unmatched junction nucleotides: 2. Per germline, CDR1 SNHLY and CDR2 FYNNEI. The CDR3 length is 14 residues.

This clone was seen many times. The chain joins TRBV12-3 or TRBV12-4 to TRBJ1-6; 9 bases line up with TRBD1. The CDR3 contains 16 residues. The V gene end was trimmed by 6 bases and the J gene end by 10 bases; junction bases not matched to a gene: 13. The CDR3 nucleotides read TGTGCCAGCAGGACCCTTGGCGGGACAGGGCCCTCACCCCTCCACTTT. Protein sequence: CASRTLGGTGPSPLHF.

This clone was seen many times. The chain carries TRBV30 and TRBJ1-5; D gene unclear. The CDR3 length is 13 residues. Germline V gene data show CDR1 as GTSNPN and CDR2 as SVGIG (reference sequence). With 1 base removed from V and 0 bases from J, the gap between germline ends came to 4 bases. The CDR3 sequence is CAWSASSNQPQHF. DNA for the CDR3: TGTGCCTGGAGTGCCAGTAGCAATCAGCCCCAGCATTTT.

The V call is TRBV30, the J call TRBJ2-1; weak D call: TRBD2 (6 bases). Germline assignment: CDR1 GTSNPN and CDR2 SVGIG (reference sequence). This CDR3 spans 17 amino acids. With 3 bases removed from V and 2 bases from J, the gap between germline ends came to 20 bases. CDR3 protein: CAWSALSSVLTYNEQFF. The DNA for the CDR3 is TGTGCCTGGAGCGCTTTATCTAGCGTGTTAACCTACAATGAGCAGTTCTTC.

This clone occurred many times. The genes are TRBV4-3 and TRBJ2-1; D is possibly TRBD2 (5 bases). CDR1 LGHNA and CDR2 YSLEER come from the germline V gene. Trimming stripped 1 base from V and 8 bases from J, with 18 bases between. This CDR3 is 16 amino acids long. In DNA, the CDR3 is TGCGCCAGCAGCCAAGCCGTGGGAGTGGGATCGGATGAGCAGTTCTTC. Protein product: CASSQAVGVGSDEQFF.

This clone was detected ten times or more. The chain joins TRBV27 to TRBJ2-5; D is unresolved. The CDR3 consists of 12 residues. V lost 6 bases and J lost 1, with 6 bases in between. The germline CDR1 and CDR2 sequences are MNHEY and SMNVEV (reference sequence). The chain's CDR3 is CASSRTQETQYF. CDR3 bases: TGTGCCAGCAGCAGGACCCAAGAGACCCAGTACTTC.

In its sample, this clone was seen many times. This chain links TRBV5-6 with TRBJ2-3; D uncertain. Trimming removed 1 base from V and 4 bases from J, with 7 bases in between. Germline V gene sequence: CDR1 SGHDT, CDR2 YYEEEE. This CDR3 is 13 amino acids long. The CDR3 region has the DNA TGTGCCAGCAGCTTGTCTGGGGCAGATACGCAGTATTTT. Protein: CASSLSGADTQYF.

This clone was picked up a small number of times. The chain employs TRBV6-5 and TRBJ2-6; D not certain. The CDR3 loop spans 18 amino acids. Germline loops: CDR1 MNHEY, CDR2 SVGAGI. Trimming removed 5 bases from V and 4 bases from J, with 21 bases in between. The CDR3 region is CASSPWEWVVTGANVLTF. Written as DNA, the CDR3 is TGTGCCAGCAGTCCTTGGGAATGGGTGGTAACCGGGGCCAACGTCCTGACTTTC.

The CDR3 protein is CASRSRVAGVYETQYF. The CDR3 nucleotides read TGTGCCAGCAGATCCCGTGTTGCGGGAGTTTATGAGACCCAGTACTTC. V usage is TRBV28 and J usage is TRBJ2-5; the match to TRBD2 covers 7 bases. V was pared by 6 bases and J by 5 bases, with 15 bases of the junction left unmatched. CDR3 length: 16 residues. The germline CDR1 and CDR2 sequences are MDHEN and SYDVKM.

This clone was counted at least ten times. The rearrangement joins TRBV4-3 to TRBJ2-1, with D possibly being TRBD2 (6 bases). The CDR3 loop spans 15 amino acids. The V end lost 0 bases, the J end lost 6 bases, and 12 bases lay between the germline ends. Germline loops: CDR1 LGHNA, CDR2 YSLEER. The CDR3 bases are TGCGCCAGCAGCCAAGACGGGGCGGGGTTCAATGAGCAGTTCTTC. Translated, it gives CASSQDGAGFNEQFF.

This chain uses TRBV28 with TRBJ1-3, with D tentatively TRBD1 (6 bases). Germline V gene data show CDR1 as MDHEN and CDR2 as SYDVKM. Trimming took 1 base from V and 4 from J, leaving 17 bases between them. The CDR3 is 17 amino acids. The CDR3 DNA follows: TGTGCCAGCAGTTTATCCTATCAGGGGCCGGGGGGAAACACCATATATTTT. Encoded protein: CASSLSYQGPGGNTIYF.

Only one count was recorded for this clone. V usage is TRBV9 and J usage is TRBJ1-5, with TRBD1 as a possible D gene (6 bases). This CDR3 has 14 residues. V lost 2 bases to trimming and J lost 1 base, with 7 bases between them. Germline CDR1 is SGDLS and CDR2 is YYNGEE. Here the CDR3 DNA reads TGTGCCAGCAGCGTGGACAGCAGCAATCAGCCCCAGCATTTT. Amino acid sequence: CASSVDSSNQPQHF.

V is TRBV30 and J is TRBJ2-2, with D tentatively TRBD2 (6 bases). The germline CDR1 and CDR2 sequences are GTSNPN and SVGIG (reference sequence). This CDR3 has 18 residues. Trimming stripped 0 bases from V and 3 bases from J, with 20 bases between. The CDR3: CAWSVYMGDFHHTGELFF. DNA for the CDR3: TGTGCCTGGAGTGTGTATATGGGGGACTTCCATCACACCGGGGAGCTGTTTTTT.

This clone was counted many times. The V gene is TRBV5-8, the J gene TRBJ2-7; D uncertain. Germline values: CDR1 SGHTS, CDR2 YDEGEE. The length of the CDR3 is 12 residues. V dropped 1 base and J dropped 3 bases, with 5 bases sitting between them. CDR3 DNA sequence: TGTGCCAGCAGCTTGTACAGCTACGAGCAGTACTTC. Translated, it gives CASSLYSYEQYF. The full variable domain, in which reference TRBV5-8 and TRBJ2-7 provide the parts outside the CDR3, is EAGVTQSPTHLIKTRGQQATLRCSPISGHTSVYWYQQALGLGLQFLLWYDEGEERNRGNFPPRFSGRQFPNYSSELNVNALELEDSALYLCASSLYSYEQYFGPGTRLTVT.

This clone was seen repeatedly, ten times or more. The chain combines TRBV29-1 with TRBJ2-1, with a tentative D call TRBD2 (5 bases). The CDR3 has 14 amino acids. Germline V CDR1 and CDR2: SQVTM, ANQGSEA. Trimming took off 6 bases at V and 0 bases at J, with 12 bases between the two ends. CDR3: CSVEIGSSYNEQFF. As DNA, the CDR3 is TGCAGCGTGGAGATAGGGAGCTCCTACAATGAGCAGTTCTTC.

V and J are TRBV7-2 and TRBJ1-1; D gene uncertain. There are 15 residues in the CDR3. The germline CDR1 and CDR2 sequences are SGHTA and FQGNSA. Trimming removed 1 base at V and 0 bases at J, with 9 bases between. CDR3 coding DNA: TGTGCCAGCAGCTTAGGGAAAAAACTGAACACTGAAGCTTTCTTT. Translating it yields CASSLGKKLNTEAFF.

This clone appeared many times. V and J are TRBV9 and TRBJ1-2; 10 bases line up with TRBD1. With 3 bases clipped from V and 4 bases from J, the junction kept 6 bases outside the gene matches. Looked up from germline, CDR1 is SGDLS and CDR2 is YYNGEE. The CDR3 consists of 15 residues. CDR3: CASSDRGDRGYGYTF. The CDR3 bases are TGTGCCAGCAGCGACCGTGGGGACAGGGGCTATGGCTACACCTTC.

The gene calls are TRBV5-6 and TRBJ1-4; a weak D match, TRBD1 (5 bases). The V gene lost 0 bases and the J gene lost 5 bases, with 8 bases spanning the gap. The CDR3 runs to 14 residues. CDR1 and CDR2 from the germline V gene are SGHDT and YYEEEE. CDR3 sequence (DNA): TGTGCCAGCAGCTTGGACAGGCTAAATGAAAAACTGTTTTTT. Its translation: CASSLDRLNEKLFF.